The rows below give T cell receptor beta chains drawn from one sample of a study of blood T cell repertoires in COVID-19. Clones were sequenced by immunoSEQ multiplex PCR, and TCRdb holds only the in-frame ones, with some missing. The sample holds around 130,000 clones, about 85% seen once. Sequencing input: peripheral blood. The receptor source for this set is a man in his sixties or seventies with acute or convalescent COVID-19. Both conserved end residues are part of each CDR3. The D gene is left open where the match is weak. The size field is filled for only some rows; it gives once, few, many or a size class.

clone size	V gene	D gene	J gene	CDR3 protein	CDR3 DNA
few	TRBV5-1	.	TRBJ1-2	CASSLDPGGGGYTF	TGCGCCAGCAGCTTGGATCCGGGGGGAGGTGGCTACACCTTC
.	TRBV4-1	.	TRBJ1-1	CASSQVGATPEAFF	TGCGCCAGCAGCCAAGTAGGGGCTACGCCTGAAGCTTTCTTT
.	TRBV2	.	TRBJ2-3	CASSDGGDTQYF	TGTGCCAGCAGTGACGGGGGAGATACGCAGTATTTT
.	TRBV30	.	TRBJ1-5	CAWSVRSGVGNQPQHF	TGTGCCTGGAGTGTACGGTCAGGGGTGGGCAATCAGCCCCAGCATTTT
.	TRBV29-1	.	TRBJ1-1	CSGFGGRAGTEAFF	TGCAGCGGCTTTGGGGGCAGGGCTGGCACTGAAGCTTTCTTT
few	TRBV28	.	TRBJ1-2	CASSPPSLGYTF	TGTGCCAGCAGTCCCCCCTCCCTCGGCTACACCTTC
.	TRBV6-2/TRBV6-3	TRBD2	TRBJ2-1	CASSSYSGGFYNEQFF	TGTGCCAGCAGTTCCTATAGCGGGGGATTTTACAATGAGCAGTTCTTC
.	TRBV7-3	.	TRBJ1-1	CASSPGANTEAFF	TGTGCCAGCAGCCCAGGGGCAAACACTGAAGCTTTCTTT
.	TRBV7-9	.	TRBJ2-1	CASSLDRVGEQFF	TGTGCCAGCAGCTTAGACAGGGTGGGTGAGCAGTTCTTC
.	TRBV7-9	TRBD1	TRBJ2-1	CASSPTGAYNEQFF	TGTGCCAGCAGCCCGACAGGGGCCTACAATGAGCAGTTCTTC
.	TRBV5-1	.	TRBJ2-3	CASSLVRETDTQYF	TGCGCCAGCAGCTTGGTCAGGGAAACAGATACGCAGTATTTT
.	TRBV6-5	.	TRBJ2-3	CASRIRGATDTQYF	TGTGCCAGCCGAATTCGGGGGGCTACAGATACGCAGTATTTT
.	TRBV5-5	TRBD1	TRBJ1-1	CASSLGPTPRGTEAFF	TGTGCCAGCAGCTTGGGCCCGACACCCAGGGGGACTGAAGCTTTCTTT
.	TRBV19	.	TRBJ1-2	CASSNLRESNYGYTF	TGTGCCAGTAGCAACCTCCGGGAATCTAACTATGGCTACACCTTC
.	TRBV15	.	TRBJ2-5	CATSRDQGTQETQYF	TGTGCCACCAGCAGAGATCAGGGGACCCAAGAGACCCAGTACTTC
.	TRBV29-1	TRBD2	TRBJ2-3	CSVEDPVLADTQYF	TGCAGCGTTGAAGATCCTGTACTAGCGGATACGCAGTATTTT
once	TRBV7-9	.	TRBJ1-1	CASSSTGNTEAFF	TGTGCCAGCAGCTCCACAGGGAACACTGAAGCTTTCTTT
few	TRBV4-1	.	TRBJ2-1	CASKFEWSNEQFF	TGCGCCAGCAAGTTCGAGTGGTCCAATGAGCAGTTCTTC
.	TRBV6-6	.	TRBJ1-2	CASKGGAETIYTF	TGTGCCAGCAAAGGAGGGGCAGAGACCATCTACACCTTC
.	TRBV6-5	.	TRBJ1-1	CASSAGSRVSTEAFF	TGTGCCAGCAGCGCCGGGAGCAGGGTAAGCACTGAAGCTTTCTTT
.	TRBV9	.	TRBJ1-4	CASSVNGVTNEKLFF	TGTGCCAGCAGCGTAAATGGAGTCACTAATGAAAAACTGTTTTTT
few	TRBV4-2	.	TRBJ2-1	CASSQERLAVDNEQFF	TGTGCCAGCAGCCAAGAACGTCTAGCCGTCGACAATGAGCAGTTCTTC
.	TRBV5-4	.	TRBJ2-3	CASSIAASTDTQYF	TGTGCCAGCAGCATAGCAGCCAGTACAGATACGCAGTATTTT